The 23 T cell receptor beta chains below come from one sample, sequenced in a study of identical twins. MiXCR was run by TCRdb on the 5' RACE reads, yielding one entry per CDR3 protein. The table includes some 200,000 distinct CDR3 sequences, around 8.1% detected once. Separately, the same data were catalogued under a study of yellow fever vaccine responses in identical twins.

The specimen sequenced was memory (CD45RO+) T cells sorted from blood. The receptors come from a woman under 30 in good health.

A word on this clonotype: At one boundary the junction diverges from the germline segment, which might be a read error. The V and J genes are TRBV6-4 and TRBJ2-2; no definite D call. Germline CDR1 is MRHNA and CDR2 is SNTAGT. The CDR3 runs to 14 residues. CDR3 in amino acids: CASSHSTNTGELFF. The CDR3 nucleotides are TGTGCCAGCAGTCACTCGACGAACACCGGGGAGCTGTTTTTT.

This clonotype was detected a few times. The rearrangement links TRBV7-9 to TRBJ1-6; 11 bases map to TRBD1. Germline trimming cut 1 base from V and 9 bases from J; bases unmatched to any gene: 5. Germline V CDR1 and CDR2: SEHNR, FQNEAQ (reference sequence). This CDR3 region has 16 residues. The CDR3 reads CASSLDSGQGGSPLHF. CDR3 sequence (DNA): TGTGCCAGCAGCTTAGATTCGGGACAGGGGGGTTCACCCCTCCACTTT.

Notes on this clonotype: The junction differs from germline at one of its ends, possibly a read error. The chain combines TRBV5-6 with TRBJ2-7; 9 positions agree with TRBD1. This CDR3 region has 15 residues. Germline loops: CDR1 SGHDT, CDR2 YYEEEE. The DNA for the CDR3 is TGTGCCAGCTGCTTGGGGGACAGGGCCCAGAACGAGCAGTACTTC. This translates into CASCLGDRAQNEQYF.

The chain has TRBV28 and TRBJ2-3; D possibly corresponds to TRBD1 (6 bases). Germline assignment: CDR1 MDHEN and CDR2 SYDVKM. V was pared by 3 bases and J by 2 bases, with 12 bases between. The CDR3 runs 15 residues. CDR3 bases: TGTGCCAGCAGTTTTGCGGACAGAGACACAGATACGCAGTATTTT. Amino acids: CASSFADRDTDTQYF.

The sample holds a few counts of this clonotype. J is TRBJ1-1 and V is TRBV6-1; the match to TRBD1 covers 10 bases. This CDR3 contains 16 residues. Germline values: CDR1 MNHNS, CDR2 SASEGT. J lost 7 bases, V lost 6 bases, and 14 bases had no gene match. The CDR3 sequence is CASRNRGQGKRYEAFF. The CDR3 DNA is TGTGCCAGCAGGAATCGGGGACAGGGGAAGAGGTATGAAGCTTTCTTT.

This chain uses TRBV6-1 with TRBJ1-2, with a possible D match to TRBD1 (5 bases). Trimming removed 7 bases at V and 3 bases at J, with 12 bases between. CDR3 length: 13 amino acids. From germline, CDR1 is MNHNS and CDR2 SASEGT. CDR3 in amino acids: CASKGTTDYGYTF. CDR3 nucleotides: TGTGCCAGCAAGGGGACGACGGACTATGGCTACACCTTC.

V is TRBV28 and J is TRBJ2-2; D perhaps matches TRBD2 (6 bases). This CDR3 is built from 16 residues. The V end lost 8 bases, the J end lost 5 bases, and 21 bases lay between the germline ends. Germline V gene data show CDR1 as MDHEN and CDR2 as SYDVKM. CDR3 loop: CASGFGKLALTGELFF. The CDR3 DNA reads TGTGCCAGCGGATTTGGCAAGCTAGCGTTAACCGGGGAGCTGTTTTTT. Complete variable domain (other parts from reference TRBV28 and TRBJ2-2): DVKVTQSSRYLVKRTGEKVFLECVQDMDHENMFWYRQDPGLGLRLIYFSYDVKMKEKGDIPEGYSVSREKKERFSLILESASTNQTSMYLCASGFGKLALTGELFFGEGSRLTVL.

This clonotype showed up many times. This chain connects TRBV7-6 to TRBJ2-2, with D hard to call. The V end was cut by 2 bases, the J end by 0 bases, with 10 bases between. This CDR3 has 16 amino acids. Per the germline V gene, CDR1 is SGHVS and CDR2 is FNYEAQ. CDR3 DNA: TGTGCCAGCAGCTTAACGTCAAACCCGAACACCGGGGAGCTGTTTTTT. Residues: CASSLTSNPNTGELFF.

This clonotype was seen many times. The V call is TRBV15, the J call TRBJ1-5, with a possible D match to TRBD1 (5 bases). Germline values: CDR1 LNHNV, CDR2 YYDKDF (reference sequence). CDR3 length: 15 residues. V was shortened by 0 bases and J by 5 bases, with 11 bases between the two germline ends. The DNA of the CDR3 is TGTGCCACCAGCAGAGATGGCAGGGTGGATCAGCCCCAGCATTTT. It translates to CATSRDGRVDQPQHF.

The CDR3: CASSFFGELFF. The CDR3 coding sequence is TGTGCCAGCAGCTTCTTTGGGGAGCTGTTTTTT. The chain combines TRBV11-2 with TRBJ2-2; D remains unclear. The CDR3 extends over 11 amino acids. Looked up from germline, CDR1 is SGHAT and CDR2 is FQNNGV. The V and J ends lost 3 bases and 8 bases respectively, with 4 bases between them.

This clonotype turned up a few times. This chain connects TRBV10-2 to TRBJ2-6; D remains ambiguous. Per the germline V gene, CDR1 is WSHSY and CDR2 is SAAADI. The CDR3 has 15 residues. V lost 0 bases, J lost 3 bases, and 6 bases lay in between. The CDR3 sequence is CASSESWVGANVLTF. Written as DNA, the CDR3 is TGCGCCAGCAGTGAGTCTTGGGTTGGGGCCAACGTCCTGACTTTC.

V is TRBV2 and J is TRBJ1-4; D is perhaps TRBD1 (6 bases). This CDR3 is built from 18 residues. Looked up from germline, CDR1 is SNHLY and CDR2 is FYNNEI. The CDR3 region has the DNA TGTACCTTCAGTTTAATCCCCAGCAACAGGGCGTCGAACGAAAAACTGTTTTTT. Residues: CTFSLIPSNRASNEKLFF.

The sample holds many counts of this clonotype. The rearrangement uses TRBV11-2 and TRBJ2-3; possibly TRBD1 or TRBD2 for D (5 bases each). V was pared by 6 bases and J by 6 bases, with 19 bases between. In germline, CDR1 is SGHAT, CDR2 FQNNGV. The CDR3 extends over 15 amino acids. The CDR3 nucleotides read TGTGCCAGCAGAAACCGGGGCGCCCTGTCCGATACGCAGTATTTT. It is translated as CASRNRGALSDTQYF.

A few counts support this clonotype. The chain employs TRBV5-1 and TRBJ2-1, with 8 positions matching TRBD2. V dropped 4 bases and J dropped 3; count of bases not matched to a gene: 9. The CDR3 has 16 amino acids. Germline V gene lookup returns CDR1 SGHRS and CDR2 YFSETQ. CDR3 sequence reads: CASSREGTRNYNEQFF. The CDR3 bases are TGCGCCAGCAGCCGGGAGGGGACTAGGAACTACAATGAGCAGTTCTTC.

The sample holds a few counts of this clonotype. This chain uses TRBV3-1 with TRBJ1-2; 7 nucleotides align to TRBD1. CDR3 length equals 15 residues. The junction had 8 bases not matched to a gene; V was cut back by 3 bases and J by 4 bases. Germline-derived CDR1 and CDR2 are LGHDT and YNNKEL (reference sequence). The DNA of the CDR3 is TGTGCCAGCAGCCACGGGACAGTCCAGGGCTATGGCTACACCTTC. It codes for CASSHGTVQGYGYTF.

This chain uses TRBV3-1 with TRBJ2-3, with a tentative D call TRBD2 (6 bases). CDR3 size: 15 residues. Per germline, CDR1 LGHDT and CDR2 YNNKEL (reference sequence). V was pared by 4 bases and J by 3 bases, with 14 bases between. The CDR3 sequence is CASSPQGLTTDTQYF. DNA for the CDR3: TGTGCCAGCAGCCCCCAAGGACTAACGACAGATACGCAGTATTTT.

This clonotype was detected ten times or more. The CDR3 DNA reads TGTGCCAGGTCGAAGGGCGTCGGGGAGCAGGCCAAAAACATTCAGTACTTC. Translation: CARSKGVGEQAKNIQYF. V gene TRBV2 combines with J gene TRBJ2-4; TRBD2 is a possible D gene (5 bases). Looked up from germline, CDR1 is SNHLY and CDR2 is FYNNEI. The CDR3 is 17 amino acids. The germline V and J ends were trimmed by 9 bases and 1 base, with 22 bases remaining between them.

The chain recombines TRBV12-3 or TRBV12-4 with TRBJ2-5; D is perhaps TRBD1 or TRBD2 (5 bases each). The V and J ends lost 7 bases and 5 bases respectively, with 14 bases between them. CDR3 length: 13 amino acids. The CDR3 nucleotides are TGTGCCAGCACCGAGAGGGGTAGGGAGACCCAGTACTTC. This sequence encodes CASTERGRETQYF.

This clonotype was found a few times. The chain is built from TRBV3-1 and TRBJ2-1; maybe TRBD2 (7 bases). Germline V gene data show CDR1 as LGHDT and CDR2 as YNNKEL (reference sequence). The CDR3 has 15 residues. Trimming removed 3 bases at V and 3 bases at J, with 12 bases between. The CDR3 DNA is TGTGCCAGCAGCCAGGCGGGGGCCAACTACAATGAGCAGTTCTTC. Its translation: CASSQAGANYNEQFF.

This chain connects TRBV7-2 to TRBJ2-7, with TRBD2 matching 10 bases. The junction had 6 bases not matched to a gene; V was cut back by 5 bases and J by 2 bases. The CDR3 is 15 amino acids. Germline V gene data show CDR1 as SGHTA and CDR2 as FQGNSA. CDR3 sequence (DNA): TGTGCCAGCAGCCTAAGCGGGGGGGCCCCCTACGAGCAGTACTTC. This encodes CASSLSGGAPYEQYF.

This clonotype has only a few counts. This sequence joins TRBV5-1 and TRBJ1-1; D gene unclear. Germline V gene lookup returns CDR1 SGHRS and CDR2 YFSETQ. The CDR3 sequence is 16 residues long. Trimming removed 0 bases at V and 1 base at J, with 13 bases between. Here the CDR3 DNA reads TGCGCCAGCAGCTTGGTTGCAGGCAGAGGGAACACTGAAGCTTTCTTT. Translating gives CASSLVAGRGNTEAFF.

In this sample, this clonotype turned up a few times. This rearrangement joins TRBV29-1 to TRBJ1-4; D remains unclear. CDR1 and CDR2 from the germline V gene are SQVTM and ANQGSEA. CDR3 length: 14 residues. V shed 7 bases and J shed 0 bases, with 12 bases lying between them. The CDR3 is CSALGSATNEKLFF. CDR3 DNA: TGCAGCGCCCTCGGATCCGCAACTAATGAAAAACTGTTTTTT.

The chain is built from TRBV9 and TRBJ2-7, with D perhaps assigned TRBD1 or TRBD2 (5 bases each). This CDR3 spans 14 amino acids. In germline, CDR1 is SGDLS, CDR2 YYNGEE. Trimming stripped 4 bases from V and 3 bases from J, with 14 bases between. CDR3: CASSPGWGFYEQYF. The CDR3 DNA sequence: TGTGCCAGCAGCCCCGGGTGGGGGTTCTACGAGCAGTACTTC.